This T cell receptor beta chain was captured in a study of blood T cell repertoires in COVID-19 (TCRdb year 2020). At the level of the whole study: Samples from collaborators originated in the United States, Italy and Spain and spanned both the acute and convalescent phases of COVID-19. The material from the prospective study consisted of cDNA or gDNA derived from T cells, B-cell-depleted T cells, or PBMCs. Subjects who had been exposed to COVID-19, were actively infected with it, or had recovered from it provided the deeply sampled blood TCRbeta repertoires that made up the dataset. The repertoires were made available in a free public database intended to serve as a resource for research on the immune response to SARS-CoV-2. Samples were obtained from the ongoing ImmuneRACE study (first 160 participants) and from 1,200 or so subjects provided by 6 global collaborators. Sample metadata almost always included a de-identified subject ID, COVID-19 status, age in years and sex. Where available, HLA class I and class II types were taken from metadata supplied by the sample provider and were not determined by assay-based typing. Study-level results and caveats: How much clinical and demographic metadata was included differed by source and by participant, and the metadata was provided uncurated.

The collaborating institutions used their own protocols to collect whole blood in K2EDTA tubes. For TCRbeta analysis, collaborator samples were shipped as frozen whole blood, as isolated PBMCs, or as DNA extracted from either sample type. About this clone: The antigen this receptor binds is unknown. Base qualities were left out, and no much larger clone turns up one base away.

The CDR3, from cysteine to phenylalanine, totals 13 residues. Only the CDR3 region is kept as DNA, spanning 39 bases read in frame from base 1. As encoded in the germline V gene, CDR1 is SGHRS while CDR2 is YFSETQ. The trim is 0 bases for V and 6 bases for J, with a gap of 7 bases between the germline ends. The immunoSEQ Assay, a bias-controlled multiplex PCR, was used to amplify TCRbeta CDR3 regions from genomic DNA. Processing in the source paper ran as follows. The number of nucleated cells in each sample was estimated from the amplification of reference gene primers within the assay. Sequence reads were collapsed and filtered to measure the absolute abundance of every unique TCRbeta CDR3 rearrangement. For each sample, productive Simpson clonality was calculated by taking the square root of Simpson's diversity index across productive rearrangements. In its TCRdb copy, this immuneACCESS table keeps in-frame sequences only and misses some clones. Where compared with another copy, unresolved V genes explain less than half of these, and the others have no known cause. V and J calls and clone size follow that table, whereas D and trimming were derived from the DNA. This sample has under 75,000 clones in its table, and 85% to 90% of those were observed once. The ten biggest clones cover approximately 2.9% of the sample.

The chain couples TRBV5-1 to TRBJ2-1; the D gene assignment is ambiguous. Sequencing was performed on peripheral blood. The clonotype was recovered from a middle-aged man with acute or convalescent COVID-19. The DNA sequence is given as TGCGCCAGCAGCTTGGATACACCCAATGAGCAGTTCTTC. Its translation reads: CASSLDTPNEQFF.